Following are 8 T cell receptor beta chains from one sample sequenced in a study of T cells in Graves' hyperthyroidism and ophthalmopathy. TCR beta CDR3 regions were amplified from RNA transcripts. A set of HTBI primers served as the primers for a first-round RT-PCR of the TCR CDR3. MiXCR was run by TCRdb on the multiplex PCR reads, yielding one entry per CDR3 protein. The sample shows hundreds of thousands of distinct CDR3 sequences, about 18% of them seen only once. The specimen sequenced was blood. These TCRs come from a woman between 18 and 29 years old with Graves' hyperthyroidism.

The chain recombines TRBV5-1 with TRBJ2-7; no clear D gene. Germline V lookup: CDR1 SGHRS, CDR2 YFSETQ. The ends were cut back, 0 bases at V and 4 bases at J, with 14 bases in the middle. The CDR3 contains 15 residues. CDR3 DNA: TGCGCCAGCAGCTTGGGGGCGAACCGTGGGTACGAGCAGTACTTC. Amino acid sequence: CASSLGANRGYEQYF.

This clonotype was seen many times. This chain links TRBV30 with TRBJ1-1; D not certain. Germline V CDR1 and CDR2: GTSNPN, SVGIG (reference sequence). Trimming removed 3 bases from V and 5 bases from J, with 10 bases in between. The CDR3 contains 12 residues. The CDR3: CAWSPPRTEAFF. The CDR3 region has the DNA TGTGCCTGGAGCCCGCCCCGTACTGAAGCTTTCTTT.

Points on this clonotype: Given the absence of the conserved phenylalanine or tryptophan at the CDR3 end, a read error is likely. The gene calls are TRBV5-5 and TRBJ1-1; possibly TRBD1 for D (5 bases). The germline gives CDR1 SGHKS, CDR2 YYEKEE (reference sequence). Trimming took 1 base from V and 5 from J, leaving 9 bases between them. This CDR3 comprises 13 residues. The CDR3 reads CASSLQGGTEAFV. CDR3 nucleotide sequence: TGTGCCAGCAGCTTGCAGGGAGGAACTGAAGCTTTCGTT.

This clonotype was detected many times. The chain joins TRBV6-5 to TRBJ1-5, with unresolved D. The CDR3 runs to 13 residues. Trimming left V 2 bases short and J 7 bases short, with 9 bases between. CDR1 MNHEY and CDR2 SVGAGI come from the germline V gene. In nucleotides, the CDR3 is TGTGCCAGCAGTTACGCGTTACGGCAGCCCCAGCATTTT. Protein sequence: CASSYALRQPQHF.

This clonotype was counted at least ten times. The V gene is TRBV6-1, the J gene TRBJ1-1; a possible D gene is TRBD1 (5 bases). The V end lost 7 bases, the J end lost 4 bases, and 13 bases lay between the germline ends. CDR3 length: 13 residues. Germline lookup yields CDR1 MNHNS and CDR2 SASEGT. CDR3 DNA: TGTGCCAGCATGAGGGGTTTTGGCACTGAAGCTTTCTTT. This gives the protein CASMRGFGTEAFF.

This clonotype was seen many times. The J gene is TRBJ1-2, the V gene TRBV5-1; D is unresolved. Trimming shortened V by 4 bases and J by 0 bases, and 13 bases separated the two germline ends. Germline V lookup: CDR1 SGHRS, CDR2 YFSETQ. The CDR3 is 15 residues long. In DNA, the CDR3 is TGCGCCAGCAGCCTGGACGTTTCTGCTAACTATGGCTACACCTTC. Encoded protein: CASSLDVSANYGYTF.

This clonotype was counted at least ten times. The V call is TRBV10-3, the J call TRBJ1-5, with no clear D. CDR3 length: 13 amino acids. CDR1 is ENHRY and CDR2 is SYGVKD in the germline V gene. V was cut by 7 bases and J by 3 bases, with 10 bases left in between. Here the CDR3 reads CAITARINQPQHF. CDR3 coding DNA: TGTGCCATCACGGCAAGGATCAATCAGCCCCAGCATTTT.

This clonotype was counted ten times or more. CDR3 sequence: CASRPQSNQPQHF. DNA for the CDR3: TGTGCCAGTAGGCCGCAGAGCAATCAGCCCCAGCATTTT. The chain employs TRBV19 and TRBJ1-5; D not resolved. CDR1 and CDR2 from the germline V gene are LNHDA and SQIVND (reference sequence). The V and J ends lost 6 bases and 1 base respectively, with 7 bases between them. The CDR3 loop spans 13 amino acids.